Presented here are 24 T cell receptor beta chains from one specimen sequenced in a study of cytomegalovirus exposure and HLA in healthy donors (dated by TCRdb to about 2017). Libraries were made using the immunoSEQ multiplex PCR assay. TCRdb obtained this table from immuneACCESS and retained in-frame rearrangements with V and J assigned. These tables miss some clones; where compared with another copy, unresolved V genes account for less than half of the shortfall, and the remainder is unexplained. The sample yields 250,000 or so clones; roughly 89% were counted once. The ten largest clones add up to roughly 2.5% of the sample. Sequences were obtained from PBMCs. These receptors came from a man between 18 and 29 years old in good health and CMV-seronegative.

The gene calls are TRBV10-3 and TRBJ2-7; 8 positions match TRBD1. Looked up from germline, CDR1 is ENHRY and CDR2 is SYGVKD. The CDR3 totals 16 residues. The trim removed 7 bases at V and 5 bases at J, leaving 16 bases unmatched. The CDR3 DNA reads as TGTGCCATCACCCCTGGGGAAGGACAGGGCCCCGACGAGCAGTACTTC. Translation gives CAITPGEGQGPDEQYF.

This clone was observed a few times. This sequence joins TRBV6-5 and TRBJ1-2; perhaps TRBD1 as D (5 bases). V lost 10 bases to trimming and J lost 2 bases, with 17 bases between them. This CDR3 is built from 14 residues. Germline CDR1 MNHEY, CDR2 SVGAGI. Here the CDR3 reads CAISPGGGNYGYTF. For the CDR3, the DNA is TGTGCCATCTCTCCTGGGGGAGGCAACTATGGCTACACCTTC.

The chain uses TRBV11-3 and TRBJ2-1; possibly TRBD2 for D (5 bases). The V gene lost 2 bases and the J gene lost 10 bases, with 12 bases spanning the gap. Germline CDR1 reads SGHNT; CDR2 reads YENEEA. The CDR3 is made up of 13 amino acids. CDR3 sequence: CASSLLREQEQFF. The CDR3 DNA follows: TGTGCCAGCAGCTTATTGAGGGAACAAGAGCAGTTCTTC.

This chain connects TRBV9 to TRBJ2-3, with TRBD2 matching over 9 bases. Germline assignment: CDR1 SGDLS and CDR2 YYNGEE. The CDR3 sequence is 17 residues long. V lost 0 bases, J lost 2 bases, and 7 bases stayed unmatched. The CDR3 DNA reads as TGTGCCAGCAGCGTAGGGAGGAGCGGGGGGCTCACAGATACGCAGTATTTT. Its protein is CASSVGRSGGLTDTQYF.

This clone has just one count. The genes are TRBV9 and TRBJ1-1; TRBD1 is a possible D gene (5 bases). Per the germline V gene, CDR1 is SGDLS and CDR2 is YYNGEE. The ends were cut back, 0 bases at V and 0 bases at J, with 12 bases in the middle. The CDR3 extends over 16 amino acids. The CDR3 sequence is CASSVAQGGLNTEAFF. For the CDR3, the DNA is TGTGCCAGCAGCGTAGCTCAGGGCGGACTGAACACTGAAGCTTTCTTT.

The chain recombines TRBV27 with TRBJ2-7; D remains unclear. CDR1 is MNHEY, CDR2 SMNVEV, per germline (reference sequence). This CDR3 comprises 13 residues. With 4 bases removed from V and 3 bases from J, the gap between germline ends came to 10 bases. The CDR3 spells CASSSTPRYEQYF. The DNA for the CDR3 is TGTGCCAGCAGTTCTACCCCTCGCTACGAGCAGTACTTC.

CDR3 DNA sequence: TGTGCCAGCAGCGTAGGTTTAGCGGGGGGGAGCACAGATACGCAGTATTTT. Amino acid sequence: CASSVGLAGGSTDTQYF. V usage is TRBV9 and J usage is TRBJ2-3; 11 bases fit TRBD2. The germline V gene has CDR1 SGDLS and CDR2 YYNGEE. V lost 0 bases to trimming and J lost 0 bases; unmatched junction nucleotides: 3. The CDR3 runs 17 residues.

This clone was detected once. The V and J genes are TRBV2 and TRBJ1-1; a possible D gene is TRBD1 (6 bases). The ends were cut back, 7 bases at V and 0 bases at J, with 12 bases in the middle. CDR3 length: 14 amino acids. Germline loops: CDR1 SNHLY, CDR2 FYNNEI. CDR3 sequence (DNA): TGTGCCAGCAATTCTCAGGGGATGAACACTGAAGCTTTCTTT. It specifies CASNSQGMNTEAFF.

The V call is TRBV13, the J call TRBJ2-2; D is ambiguous. The CDR3 spans 12 residues. CDR1 and CDR2 (germline): PRHDT, FYEKMQ (reference sequence). Trimming removed 7 bases from V and 5 bases from J, with 8 bases in between. CDR3 loop: CASILETGELFF. Written as DNA, the CDR3 is TGTGCCAGCATCCTCGAGACCGGGGAGCTGTTTTTT.

CDR3 in amino acids: CASSGGTGGTYNEQFF. The CDR3, as DNA: TGTGCCAGCAGCGGAGGGACAGGGGGTACCTACAATGAGCAGTTCTTC. The chain carries TRBV6-6 and TRBJ2-1; TRBD1 matches 11 bases. There are 16 residues in the CDR3. With V trimmed by 6 bases and J by 2 bases, 6 bases remained unmatched. Germline V gene data show CDR1 as MNHNY and CDR2 as SVGAGI (reference sequence).

V is TRBV19 and J is TRBJ2-1; 14 positions match TRBD2. Germline-derived CDR1 and CDR2 are LNHDA and SQIVND (reference sequence). V lost 5 bases, J lost 8 bases, and 5 bases stayed unmatched. This CDR3 is 15 amino acids long. The CDR3 sequence is CASSPTSGRVDEQFF. In nucleotides, the CDR3 is TGTGCCAGTAGTCCGACTAGCGGGAGGGTGGATGAGCAGTTCTTC.

The rearrangement joins TRBV9 to TRBJ2-7; no clear D. The V gene's germline CDR1 is SGDLS and CDR2 YYNGEE. V was trimmed by 3 bases and J by 7 bases, leaving 17 bases between them. The CDR3 extends over 14 amino acids. The DNA of the CDR3 is TGTGCCAGCAGCGGAGACACACTTGCTATGGAGCAGTACTTC. It yields the protein CASSGDTLAMEQYF.

The chain carries TRBV5-4 and TRBJ2-2, with TRBD2 matching 11 bases. V gave up 7 bases and J gave up 7 bases; unmatched junction bases: 6. Per germline, CDR1 SGHNT and CDR2 YYREEE (reference sequence). The CDR3 length is 14 residues. The CDR3: CASLLAGAGGELFF. As DNA, the CDR3 is TGTGCCAGCCTACTAGCGGGAGCGGGCGGGGAGCTGTTTTTT.

This rearrangement joins TRBV5-6 to TRBJ2-1; maybe TRBD1 (6 bases). The V gene lost 5 bases and the J gene lost 9 bases, with 12 bases spanning the gap. This CDR3 is 12 amino acids long. CDR1 is SGHDT, CDR2 YYEEEE, per germline. This CDR3 is CASRFQGSEQFF. CDR3 DNA sequence: TGTGCCAGCAGATTTCAGGGGAGTGAGCAGTTCTTC.

This clone was observed a single time. The rearrangement links TRBV28 to TRBJ1-3; 7 bases map to TRBD1. V lost 4 bases and J lost 8; bases outside the gene matches: 2. Germline CDR1 reads MDHEN; CDR2 reads SYDVKM. CDR3 length: 12 amino acids. This CDR3 is CASSSTGDTIYF. The CDR3 DNA sequence: TGTGCCAGCAGTTCCACAGGGGACACCATATATTTT.

This clone was picked up one time. The V gene is TRBV6-5, the J gene TRBJ1-5; D is undetermined. V was shortened by 0 bases and J by 5 bases, with 5 bases between the two germline ends. Germline V gene lookup returns CDR1 MNHEY and CDR2 SVGAGI. This CDR3 is built from 13 residues. CDR3 amino acids: CASSYSPDQPQHF. For the CDR3, the DNA is TGTGCCAGCAGTTACTCTCCGGATCAGCCCCAGCATTTT.

The genes are TRBV5-4 and TRBJ2-5; 8 bases are a match to TRBD2. Germline loops: CDR1 SGHNT, CDR2 YYREEE (reference sequence). Trimming at V came to 1 base and at J to 5 bases, leaving 7 bases not matched to a gene. The CDR3 is 15 amino acids. CDR3 sequence: CASSLRREGRETQYF. DNA for the CDR3: TGTGCCAGCAGCTTGAGACGGGAGGGCCGTGAGACCCAGTACTTC. The full variable domain, in which reference TRBV5-4 and TRBJ2-5 provide the parts outside the CDR3, is ETGVTQSPTHLIKTRGQQVTLRCSSQSGHNTVSWYQQALGQGPQFIFQYYREEENGRGNFPPRFSGLQFPNYSSELNVNALELDDSALYLCASSLRREGRETQYFGPGTRLLVL.

This chain connects TRBV7-9 to TRBJ2-1; 7 bases match TRBD2. CDR3 length: 15 residues. V shed 5 bases, J shed 4 bases, and the junction held 8 bases outside the gene matches. Per germline, CDR1 SEHNR and CDR2 FQNEAQ (reference sequence). CDR3 nucleotides: TGTGCCAGCAGCATCCAGTGGGAGGGGTACAATGAGCAGTTCTTC. Residues: CASSIQWEGYNEQFF.

The chain is built from TRBV9 and TRBJ2-7, with D possibly TRBD1 on 5 matching bases. The CDR3 extends over 14 amino acids. Trimming stripped 4 bases from V and 2 bases from J, with 13 bases between. Per the germline V gene, CDR1 is SGDLS and CDR2 is YYNGEE. CDR3 DNA sequence: TGTGCCAGCAGCTTCCGAGAAGGGGCCTACGAGCAGTACTTC. It specifies CASSFREGAYEQYF.

The chain has TRBV2 and TRBJ2-5; 9 positions agree with TRBD2. Germline V gene lookup returns CDR1 SNHLY and CDR2 FYNNEI. The V gene end was trimmed by 5 bases and the J gene end by 2 bases; junction bases not matched to a gene: 3. This CDR3 spans 14 amino acids. CDR3 sequence: CASSRLAVQETQYF. The CDR3 DNA reads as TGTGCCAGCAGTCGACTAGCGGTACAAGAGACCCAGTACTTC.

The genes are TRBV28 and TRBJ1-1, with D uncertain. CDR3 length equals 14 residues. Germline assignment: CDR1 MDHEN and CDR2 SYDVKM. The V end lost 0 bases, the J end lost 0 bases, and 5 bases lay between the germline ends. This chain's CDR3 is CASSLWNMNTEAFF. Written as DNA, the CDR3 is TGTGCCAGCAGTTTATGGAACATGAACACTGAAGCTTTCTTT. Variable domain in full (rest from reference TRBV28 and TRBJ1-1): DVKVTQSSRYLVKRTGEKVFLECVQDMDHENMFWYRQDPGLGLRLIYFSYDVKMKEKGDIPEGYSVSREKKERFSLILESASTNQTSMYLCASSLWNMNTEAFFGQGTRLTVV.

This chain joins TRBV5-1 and TRBJ1-4; a possible D gene is TRBD1 (5 bases). The germline V gene encodes CDR1 SGHRS and CDR2 YFSETQ. V gave up 1 base and J gave up 0 bases, with 10 bases separating them. The CDR3 covers 16 residues. CDR3 nucleotide sequence: TGCGCCAGCAGCTTGACAGGAACCACAACTAATGAAAAACTGTTTTTT. Protein product: CASSLTGTTTNEKLFF.

The chain joins TRBV15 to TRBJ2-3; 12 nucleotides line up with TRBD2. The CDR3 consists of 14 residues. Germline V gives CDR1 LNHNV, CDR2 YYDKDF (reference sequence). The trim removed 5 bases at V and 6 bases at J, leaving 3 bases unmatched. The CDR3 loop is CATSAGLAGDTQYF. CDR3 DNA: TGTGCCACCAGCGCAGGACTAGCGGGGGATACGCAGTATTTT.

The chain joins TRBV4-1 to TRBJ2-5; 10 bases map to TRBD2. V shed 7 bases, J shed 4 bases, and the junction held 9 bases outside the gene matches. Germline CDR1 is MGHRA and CDR2 is YSYEKL. The CDR3 is made up of 15 amino acids. CDR3 nucleotide sequence: TGCGCCAGCAAACCCAATCTAGCGGGGGTAGAGACCCAGTACTTC. Its translation: CASKPNLAGVETQYF.